These 20 T cell receptor beta chains were all obtained from the same sample, sequenced in a study of cytomegalovirus exposure and HLA in healthy donors. The PCR had 60 Vbeta and 13 Jbeta primers. Sequencing used immunoSEQ multiplex PCR; TCRdb keeps in-frame clones, though not all of them. The table shows about 150,000 clones, with just under 75% occurring only once. Sequenced input: PBMCs. Every receptor here comes from a woman aged 18 to 35 in good health and CMV-seronegative.

The gene calls are TRBV4-3 and TRBJ2-1; TRBD2 matches 9 bases. CDR1 is LGHNA and CDR2 is YSLEER in the germline V gene. This CDR3 is built from 18 residues. V shed 0 bases, J shed 3 bases, and the junction held 9 bases outside the gene matches. The CDR3 bases are TGCGCCAGCAGCCAAGACGTACCGGGACTAGCAGGCTACAATGAGCAGTTCTTC. As protein: CASSQDVPGLAGYNEQFF.

This sequence joins TRBV12-5 and TRBJ1-1, with D unresolved. CDR3 size: 12 residues. V was cut by 1 base and J by 6 bases, with 6 bases left in between. Per the germline V gene, CDR1 is LGHNT and CDR2 is FRNRAP. CDR3 residues: CASGLEAAEAFF. The DNA for the CDR3 is TGTGCTAGTGGTTTGGAGGCGGCTGAAGCTTTCTTT.

Here the CDR3 DNA reads TGTGCCAGCAGCCCCGGGGCGGGAGAAGCCAAAAACATTCAGTACTTC. Encoded protein: CASSPGAGEAKNIQYF. This chain links TRBV11-3 with TRBJ2-4, with 7 bases identical to TRBD2. J lost 0 bases, V lost 5 bases, and 7 bases had no gene match. CDR1 and CDR2 (germline): SGHNT, YENEEA. The CDR3 totals 16 residues.

The chain has TRBV2 and TRBJ2-7; D is perhaps TRBD1 (6 bases). Trimming left V 7 bases short and J 3 bases short, with 19 bases between. Germline CDR1 SNHLY, CDR2 FYNNEI. The CDR3 has 15 residues. DNA of the CDR3: TGTGCCAGCACCGGACAGAGTACTTATCTCTACGAGCAGTACGTC. Translating it yields CASTGQSTYLYEQYV.

This chain joins TRBV28 and TRBJ2-7, with D possibly matching TRBD1 (6 bases). There are 13 residues in the CDR3. Germline lookup yields CDR1 MDHEN and CDR2 SYDVKM. V was pared by 7 bases and J by 10 bases, with 20 bases between. For the CDR3, the DNA is TGTGCCAGCACACAGGGTTTCCCCTCTGAACAGTACTTC. Encoded protein: CASTQGFPSEQYF.

The CDR3 DNA sequence: TGTGCCAGCAGCTTCTGGGGGCGCGACACCGGGGAGCTGTTTTTT. Translated: CASSFWGRDTGELFF. This chain links TRBV11-3 with TRBJ2-2, with D maybe TRBD1 (6 bases). The CDR3 length is 15 residues. The germline CDR1 and CDR2 sequences are SGHNT and YENEEA. V lost 3 bases to trimming and J lost 3 bases, with 11 bases between them.

The chain combines TRBV21-1 with TRBJ1-4; the D call of TRBD1 is as the table states it, not checked on the DNA. TRBV21-1 is assigned pseudogene status. The CDR3 loop spans 16 amino acids. CDR3 sequence: CARGRTGVSTNEKLFF. CDR3 DNA: TGTGCCAGGGGAAGGACAGGGGTTTCGACTAATGAAAAACTGTTTTTT.

The rearrangement uses TRBV7-8 and TRBJ2-5; D possibly corresponds to TRBD2 (6 bases). The V and J ends lost 6 bases and 5 bases respectively, with 13 bases between them. The CDR3 has 13 residues. The V gene's germline CDR1 is SGHVS and CDR2 FQNEAQ. The CDR3 sequence: CASRTSGLETQYF. Here the CDR3 DNA reads TGTGCCAGCAGGACTAGTGGGCTGGAGACCCAGTACTTC.

The rearrangement joins TRBV18 to TRBJ2-1, with 8 nucleotides matching TRBD2. This CDR3 is built from 17 residues. The V gene's germline CDR1 is KGHSH and CDR2 LQKENI. The V and J ends lost 2 bases and 0 bases, in that order; junction bases with no gene match: 6. CDR3 residues: CASSPSGRASSYNEQFF. The CDR3 DNA sequence: TGTGCCAGCTCACCAAGCGGGAGAGCGAGCTCCTACAATGAGCAGTTCTTC.

This clone was detected only a few times. The chain couples TRBV4-3 to TRBJ2-2, with a weak D call TRBD2 (5 bases). The CDR3 extends over 16 amino acids. Per the germline V gene, CDR1 is LGHNA and CDR2 is YSLEER. V lost 3 bases and J 4 bases, leaving 15 bases between the germline ends. The CDR3 coding sequence is TGCGCCAGCAGCCACACCCGTCGACTATTCACCGGGGAGCTGTTTTTT. It translates to CASSHTRRLFTGELFF.

V and J are TRBV11-2 and TRBJ1-1; D might be TRBD1 (6 bases). The CDR3 covers 14 residues. Per the germline V gene, CDR1 is SGHAT and CDR2 is FQNNGV. Trimming took 6 bases from V and 1 from J, leaving 12 bases between them. CDR3 in amino acids: CASRLDSWNTEAFF. The CDR3 DNA sequence: TGTGCCAGCAGGCTGGACAGCTGGAACACTGAAGCTTTCTTT.

The chain is built from TRBV7-9 and TRBJ2-2; 9 nucleotides line up with TRBD2. CDR3 length equals 16 residues. V trimming: 2 bases; J trimming: 6 bases; junction bases outside the gene matches: 7. Germline V lookup: CDR1 SEHNR, CDR2 FQNEAQ (reference sequence). CDR3: CASSLKQRGDPGELFF. The CDR3 DNA follows: TGTGCCAGCAGCTTAAAACAGCGGGGGGATCCCGGGGAGCTGTTTTTT.

The rearrangement joins TRBV10-3 to TRBJ2-5; 11 bases map to TRBD1. This CDR3 region has 14 residues. V dropped 4 bases and J dropped 3; count of bases not matched to a gene: 1. CDR1 and CDR2 from the germline V gene are ENHRY and SYGVKD. The CDR3 region has the DNA TGTGCCATCAGTGGGACAGGGGGCGAAGAGACCCAGTACTTC. It codes for CAISGTGGEETQYF.

The V call is TRBV29-1, the J call TRBJ2-5, with D possibly being TRBD1 (6 bases). The CDR3 runs to 13 residues. V lost 5 bases and J lost 5, with 15 bases in between. Germline V lookup: CDR1 SQVTM, CDR2 ANQGSEA. CDR3: CSVWQGRWETQYF. CDR3 DNA sequence: TGCAGCGTTTGGCAGGGGCGGTGGGAGACCCAGTACTTC.

The rearrangement uses TRBV21-1 and TRBJ2-6; TRBD1 is taken as the D call from the table, unchecked against the DNA. TRBV21-1 represents a pseudogene. This CDR3 has 17 amino acids. CDR3 residues: CASILDRGRSGANVLTF. The DNA of the CDR3 is TGTGCCAGCATCCTGGACAGGGGACGCTCTGGGGCCAACGTCCTGACTTTC.

The V and J genes are TRBV6-5 and TRBJ2-7; unclear D gene. The CDR3 sequence is 13 residues long. Germline assignment: CDR1 MNHEY and CDR2 SVGAGI. V gave up 7 bases and J gave up 4 bases, with 14 bases separating them. As DNA, the CDR3 is TGTGCCAGCACACCCTCAGGAAGGTACGAGCAGTACTTC. Translated: CASTPSGRYEQYF.

This sequence joins TRBV12-5 and TRBJ1-1; D is unclear. Germline values: CDR1 LGHNT, CDR2 FRNRAP. The CDR3 totals 12 residues. The V end lost 5 bases, the J end lost 11 bases, and 15 bases lay between the germline ends. In DNA, the CDR3 is TGTGCTAGTGGTCATGACGGCCTGCGGGCTTTCTTT. Amino acids: CASGHDGLRAFF.

The V call is TRBV5-4, the J call TRBJ1-6; 7 bases map to TRBD1. This CDR3 spans 15 amino acids. CDR1 is SGHNT, CDR2 YYREEE, per germline (reference sequence). V lost 2 bases to trimming and J lost 7 bases; unmatched junction nucleotides: 6. CDR3 nucleotides: TGTGCCAGCAGCTTAGAGGGGGCTAAGAATTCACCCCTCCACTTT. Its translation is CASSLEGAKNSPLHF.

This chain connects TRBV6-5 to TRBJ1-1, with 7 bases matching TRBD1. This CDR3 has 15 amino acids. After removal of 4 bases from V and 3 bases from J, the junction contained 8 bases not matched to a gene. Germline CDR1 reads MNHEY; CDR2 reads SVGAGI. For the CDR3, the DNA is TGTGCCAGCAGTTTGACAGGGATCCAGGACACTGAAGCTTTCTTT. Protein sequence: CASSLTGIQDTEAFF.

To note about this clone: One end of the junction is discordant with germline, which a read error may explain. J is TRBJ1-6 and V is TRBV7-9; the D gene is possibly TRBD1 (6 bases). The CDR3 runs to 15 residues. Per germline, CDR1 SEHNR and CDR2 FQNEAQ (reference sequence). Written as DNA, the CDR3 is TGTGCCAGCACCTTATCGGACAGCAGTAATTCACCCCTCCACTTT. It yields the protein CASTLSDSSNSPLHF.